This TCR beta chain emerged from a study of cytomegalovirus exposure and HLA in healthy donors. Study-wide points: For most TCR beta V segments, an earlier analysis put the productive rate at about 87% or about 30% of the time. The classifier, whose performance was assessed in both the original and validation cohorts, reportedly diagnosed cytomegalovirus status with high specificity and sensitivity.

The PCR employed 60 Vbeta primers together with 13 Jbeta primers. Here immunoSEQ multiplex PCR was the method, and the copy in TCRdb shows in-frame clones only, minus some. The sample contains roughly 150,000 clones, 76% of which appear only once. About this clone itself: The target antigen is unknown.

This CDR3 spans 15 amino acids. The germline CDR1 and CDR2 sequences are KGHSH and LQKENI. The sample was PBMCs. This chain joins TRBV18 and TRBJ2-5; TRBD1 might be the D (5 bases). The J call may be wrong; the DNA end is better matched by TRBJ2-7. The TCR was taken from a male donor in good health and CMV-seronegative. The CDR3 protein is CASSPPGWGVYEQYF. The CDR3 DNA is TGTGCCAGCTCACCACCGGGGTGGGGCGTCTACGAGCAGTACTTC.